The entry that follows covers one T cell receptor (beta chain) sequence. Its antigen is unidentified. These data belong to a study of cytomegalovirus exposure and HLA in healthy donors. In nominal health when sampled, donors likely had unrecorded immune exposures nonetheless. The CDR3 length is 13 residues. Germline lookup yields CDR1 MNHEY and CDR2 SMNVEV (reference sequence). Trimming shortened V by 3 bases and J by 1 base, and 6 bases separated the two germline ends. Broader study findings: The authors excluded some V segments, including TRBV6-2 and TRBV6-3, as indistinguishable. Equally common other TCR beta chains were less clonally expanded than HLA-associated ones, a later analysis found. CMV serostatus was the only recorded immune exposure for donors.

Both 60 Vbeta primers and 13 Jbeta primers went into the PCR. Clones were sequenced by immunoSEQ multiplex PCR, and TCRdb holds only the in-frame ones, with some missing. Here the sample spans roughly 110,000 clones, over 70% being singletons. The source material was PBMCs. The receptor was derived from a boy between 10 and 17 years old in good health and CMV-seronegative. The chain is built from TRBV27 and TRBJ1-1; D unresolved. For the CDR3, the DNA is TGTGCCAGCAGTTTCGGCGGGAACACTGAAGCTTTCTTT. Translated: CASSFGGNTEAFF.